Presented here are 13 T cell receptor beta chains from one specimen sequenced in a study of T cells in Graves' hyperthyroidism and ophthalmopathy. TCR beta CDR3 region amplification was performed from RNA transcripts. TCR CDR3 regions were first amplified by RT-PCR with HTBI primers. Each CDR3 protein gets one entry after TCRdb re-called the multiplex PCR reads with MiXCR. The sample carries some 270,000 distinct CDR3 sequences, 24% recorded once. The source material was blood. The source of these receptors is a middle-aged woman with Graves' ophthalmopathy.

The chain carries TRBV15 and TRBJ1-2, with TRBD1 as a possible D gene (5 bases). Germline values: CDR1 LNHNV, CDR2 YYDKDF (reference sequence). This CDR3 is 17 amino acids long. V lost 0 bases, J lost 6 bases, and 20 bases lay in between. The CDR3 DNA is TGTGCCACCAGCAGAGATGGGGCAGGGCTACCCTCCGATGGCTACACCTTC. Encoded protein: CATSRDGAGLPSDGYTF.

The table lists this clonotype with many counts. This chain joins TRBV15 and TRBJ2-1; D is undetermined. Trimming stripped 1 base from V and 0 bases from J, with 7 bases between. The CDR3 has 15 amino acids. CDR1 is LNHNV, CDR2 YYDKDF, per germline (reference sequence). CDR3 DNA: TGTGCCACCAGCAGAGTGTACAGCTCCTACAATGAGCAGTTCTTC. This translates into CATSRVYSSYNEQFF.

There are many counts of this clonotype. The chain employs TRBV30 and TRBJ2-6; 7 bases line up with TRBD1. CDR3 length: 18 amino acids. Germline-derived CDR1 and CDR2 are GTSNPN and SVGIG (reference sequence). V shed 2 bases, J shed 0 bases, and the junction held 10 bases outside the gene matches. CDR3 region: CAWSTNRGHYSGANVLTF. The CDR3 bases are TGTGCCTGGAGTACCAACAGGGGCCACTACTCTGGGGCCAACGTCCTGACTTTC.

This clonotype showed up just once. The chain links TRBV4-1 to TRBJ1-2; no firm D call. V was clipped by 0 bases and J by 1 base, with 12 bases between them. This CDR3 spans 16 amino acids. Germline loops: CDR1 MGHRA, CDR2 YSYEKL. In DNA, the CDR3 is TGCGCCAGCAGCCAAGAATATACGGGGATTAACTATGGCTACACCTTC. It specifies CASSQEYTGINYGYTF.

This clonotype was seen at least ten times. The rearrangement uses TRBV29-1 and TRBJ2-2, with D perhaps TRBD1 (5 bases). The germline V gene encodes CDR1 SQVTM and CDR2 ANQGSEA. Trimming took off 6 bases at V and 1 base at J, with 9 bases between the two ends. This CDR3 comprises 13 residues. DNA of the CDR3: TGCAGCGTGCCTACAGGGAACACCGGGGAGCTGTTTTTT. Amino acid sequence: CSVPTGNTGELFF.

This clonotype was counted a few times. The gene calls are TRBV30 and TRBJ2-7; D is ambiguous. Germline lookup yields CDR1 GTSNPN and CDR2 SVGIG (reference sequence). This CDR3 is 12 amino acids long. The germline V and J ends were trimmed by 2 bases and 3 bases, with 8 bases remaining between them. The CDR3 sequence: CAWSIGSYEQYF. The DNA for the CDR3 is TGTGCCTGGAGTATCGGAAGCTACGAGCAGTACTTC.

This clonotype was detected ten times or more. J is TRBJ2-7 and V is TRBV24-1; D unclear. CDR3 size: 12 residues. With 3 bases removed from V and 5 bases from J, the gap between germline ends came to 7 bases. The germline V gene encodes CDR1 KGHDR and CDR2 SFDVKD. CDR3 protein: CATSDTVNEQYF. In nucleotides, the CDR3 is TGTGCCACCAGTGATACAGTGAACGAGCAGTACTTC.

In its sample, this clonotype was seen many times. The chain is built from TRBV28 and TRBJ1-2; the match to TRBD1 covers 9 bases. V gave up 7 bases and J gave up 13 bases; unmatched junction bases: 13. The CDR3 is made up of 13 amino acids. Germline V gives CDR1 MDHEN, CDR2 SYDVKM. Written as DNA, the CDR3 is TGTGCCAGCACACCGGGACAGGGAGGTTCAGCCACCTTC. Residues: CASTPGQGGSATF.

V gene TRBV7-2 combines with J gene TRBJ1-1; D gene uncertain. This CDR3 spans 14 amino acids. Trimming took 9 bases from V and 0 from J, leaving 14 bases between them. CDR1 SGHTA and CDR2 FQGNSA come from the germline V gene. The CDR3 here is CASTPTWVNTEAFF. CDR3 sequence (DNA): TGTGCCAGTACCCCGACATGGGTGAACACTGAAGCTTTCTTT.

In this sample, this clonotype turned up many times. V gene TRBV19 combines with J gene TRBJ1-2; D is ambiguous. With 5 bases removed from V and 9 bases from J, the gap between germline ends came to 13 bases. Germline CDR1 reads LNHDA; CDR2 reads SQIVND (reference sequence). The CDR3 totals 12 residues. The DNA of the CDR3 is TGTGCCAGTAGTTCCGGGTCCCCGAGCTACACCTTC. It codes for CASSSGSPSYTF.

The V and J genes are TRBV12-3 or TRBV12-4 and TRBJ2-7, with 8 nucleotides matching TRBD2. The CDR3 runs 13 residues. V trimming: 8 bases; J trimming: 3 bases; junction bases outside the gene matches: 6. CDR3 residues: CASGVAGIYEQYF. For the CDR3, the DNA is TGTGCCAGCGGTGTAGCGGGGATCTACGAGCAGTACTTC.

The gene calls are TRBV11-2 and TRBJ1-1; tentative D call: TRBD1 (5 bases). This CDR3 region has 13 residues. The germline V gene encodes CDR1 SGHAT and CDR2 FQNNGV. V gave up 4 bases and J gave up 11 bases, with 17 bases separating them. This CDR3 is CASSSQSVGGAFF. The CDR3 DNA sequence: TGTGCCAGCAGCTCTCAATCGGTGGGGGGGGCTTTCTTT.

This clonotype showed up many times. The V and J genes are TRBV5-1 and TRBJ2-7; TRBD2 matches at 7 bases. The CDR3 is 15 residues long. CDR1 SGHRS and CDR2 YFSETQ come from the germline V gene. Germline trimming cut 4 bases from V and 0 bases from J; bases unmatched to any gene: 7. CDR3 coding DNA: TGCGCCAGCAGCCCCTATTCGGGAGGCTCCTACGAGCAGTACTTC. This encodes CASSPYSGGSYEQYF. The full variable domain, in which reference TRBV5-1 and TRBJ2-7 provide the parts outside the CDR3, is KAGVTQTPRYLIKTRGQQVTLSCSPISGHRSVSWYQQTPGQGLQFLFEYFSETQRNKGNFPGRFSGRQFSNSRSEMNVSTLELGDSALYLCASSPYSGGSYEQYFGPGTRLTVT.